Presented here are 26 T cell receptor beta chains from one specimen sequenced in a study of cytomegalovirus exposure and HLA in healthy donors. Primers: 60 Vbeta forward and 13 Jbeta reverse. Clones were read by immunoSEQ multiplex PCR, and TCRdb kept only the in-frame ones, dropping some. The sample has 200,000 or so clones; around 82% are singletons. Sequenced sample: PBMCs. Source of these receptors: a boy between 10 and 17 years old in good health and CMV-seronegative.

The gene calls are TRBV28 and TRBJ2-1; maybe TRBD1 (5 bases). V lost 3 bases and J lost 4, with 7 bases in between. Germline loops: CDR1 MDHEN, CDR2 SYDVKM. The CDR3 length is 13 residues. In DNA form, the CDR3 reads TGTGCCAGCAGTTTGGGGCCTTACAATGAGCAGTTCTTC. Translation: CASSLGPYNEQFF.

The rearrangement links TRBV27 to TRBJ1-5; tentative D call: TRBD1 (6 bases). The CDR3 consists of 15 residues. Germline CDR1 reads MNHEY; CDR2 reads SMNVEV (reference sequence). The ends were cut back, 8 bases at V and 3 bases at J, with 17 bases in the middle. CDR3 in amino acids: CASRGRGGNNQPQHF. The DNA for the CDR3 is TGTGCCAGCCGAGGTAGGGGGGGGAACAATCAGCCCCAGCATTTT.

The V and J genes are TRBV19 and TRBJ1-2, with D possibly matching TRBD1 (5 bases). The ends were cut back, 6 bases at V and 3 bases at J, with 29 bases in the middle. Germline-derived CDR1 and CDR2 are LNHDA and SQIVND (reference sequence). The CDR3 is made up of 19 amino acids. The CDR3 region has the DNA TGTGCCAGTAGCCAAGGTAGGGTGACAGCCCTTCAGTCCTACTATGGCTACACCTTC. Residues: CASSQGRVTALQSYYGYTF.

The chain's CDR3 is CSVVWDRDGYTF. CDR3 in DNA: TGCAGCGTTGTATGGGACAGGGATGGCTACACCTTC. V is TRBV29-1 and J is TRBJ1-2; 9 bases fit TRBD1. CDR1 and CDR2 (germline): SQVTM, ANQGSEA. The V gene end was trimmed by 4 bases and the J gene end by 6 bases; junction bases not matched to a gene: 3. The CDR3 runs 12 residues.

As to this clone: The junction shows a germline mismatch at one end, possibly a read error. The genes are TRBV7-9 and TRBJ1-5; D gene unclear. CDR1 is SEHNR and CDR2 is FQNEAQ in the germline V gene (reference sequence). The CDR3 consists of 15 residues. The DNA for the CDR3 is TGTTCCAGCAGCATAGGGAGGAGTAGCAATCAGCCCCAGCATTTT. Protein product: CSSSIGRSSNQPQHF.

With regard to this clone: The same CDR3 also results from other DNA sequences found in this sample. The rearrangement links TRBV19 to TRBJ1-1, with D perhaps TRBD1 (6 bases). Germline CDR1 LNHDA, CDR2 SQIVND (reference sequence). Trimming took off 3 bases at V and 0 bases at J, with 8 bases between the two ends. This CDR3 is built from 14 residues. CDR3 in amino acids: CASSITGMNTEAFF. The DNA for the CDR3 is TGTGCCAGTAGTATCACAGGGATGAACACTGAAGCTTTCTTT. The full variable domain, its missing parts supplied by reference TRBV19 and TRBJ1-1, is DGGITQSPKYLFRKEGQNVTLSCEQNLNHDAMYWYRQDPGQGLRLIYYSQIVNDFQKGDIAEGYSVSREKKESFPLTVTSAQKNPTAFYLCASSITGMNTEAFFGQGTRLTVV.

V usage is TRBV7-8 and J usage is TRBJ2-7; D is ambiguous. Germline CDR1 and CDR2: SGHVS and FQNEAQ. CDR3 length equals 15 residues. V was shortened by 3 bases and J by 5 bases, with 17 bases between the two germline ends. Here the CDR3 DNA reads TGTGCCAGCAGCTTGGTTGAGCCGGGTGTCGACGAGCAGTACTTC. Its translation is CASSLVEPGVDEQYF.

The sample holds a few counts of this clone. The same CDR3 can be traced to other DNA sequences in this sample. The chain uses TRBV6-4 and TRBJ2-1; 10 bases agree with TRBD2. V trimming: 0 bases; J trimming: 7 bases; junction bases outside the gene matches: 3. The CDR3 runs 15 residues. Germline CDR1 and CDR2: MRHNA and SNTAGT. The CDR3 coding sequence is TGTGCCAGCAGTGACTCCAGCGGGGGGGCGAATGAGCAGTTCTTC. This codes for CASSDSSGGANEQFF.

The chain links TRBV11-2 to TRBJ2-1; 9 bases agree with TRBD2. V was clipped by 3 bases and J by 7 bases; unmatched bases: 7. Germline V gene lookup returns CDR1 SGHAT and CDR2 FQNNGV. The CDR3 has 15 amino acids. CDR3 protein: CASSFRGRDRNEQFF. Here the CDR3 DNA reads TGTGCCAGCAGCTTCCGCGGGAGGGATAGAAATGAGCAGTTCTTC.

The chain links TRBV28 to TRBJ1-5; 7 bases match TRBD1. Germline lookup yields CDR1 MDHEN and CDR2 SYDVKM. Trimming removed 2 bases from V and 1 base from J; junction bases left unmatched: 8. The CDR3 is 17 amino acids. The CDR3 DNA follows: TGTGCCAGCAGTTTACGACCCACAGGGGTGAGCAATCAGCCCCAGCATTTT. As protein: CASSLRPTGVSNQPQHF.

This clone was seen only a few times. The rearrangement links TRBV9 to TRBJ2-3; TRBD2 matches at 12 bases. Germline V gene sequence: CDR1 SGDLS, CDR2 YYNGEE. The CDR3 is 15 amino acids. Germline trimming cut 4 bases from V and 3 bases from J; bases unmatched to any gene: 3. The CDR3: CASSFGLAGTDTQYF. Written as DNA, the CDR3 is TGTGCCAGCAGCTTCGGACTAGCGGGGACAGATACGCAGTATTTT.

This rearrangement joins TRBV19 to TRBJ1-5; no clear D. Germline CDR1 LNHDA, CDR2 SQIVND (reference sequence). Trimming stripped 7 bases from V and 0 bases from J, with 10 bases between. The CDR3 has 14 residues. DNA for the CDR3: TGTGCCAGTAAGGAAGACTATAGCAATCAGCCCCAGCATTTT. As protein: CASKEDYSNQPQHF.

This chain uses TRBV10-3 with TRBJ1-2, with D possibly TRBD1 on 5 matching bases. This CDR3 region has 15 residues. The ends were cut back, 2 bases at V and 8 bases at J, with 18 bases in the middle. Per germline, CDR1 ENHRY and CDR2 SYGVKD. The CDR3 is CAISEHKGGVEGYTF. DNA for the CDR3: TGTGCCATCAGTGAGCATAAGGGAGGGGTAGAGGGCTACACCTTC.

This rearrangement joins TRBV27 to TRBJ2-7; 10 nucleotides align to TRBD2. CDR3 length: 13 amino acids. Unmatched junction bases numbered 2, after V lost 9 bases and J lost 0 bases. CDR1 and CDR2 (germline): MNHEY, SMNVEV (reference sequence). Written as DNA, the CDR3 is TGTGCCAGTAGGACTAGCGGCTCCTACGAGCAGTACTTC. Residues: CASRTSGSYEQYF.

This clone turned up a few times. The J gene is TRBJ2-1, the V gene TRBV4-3; 9 bases match TRBD2. V shed 0 bases, J shed 8 bases, and the junction held 8 bases outside the gene matches. The CDR3 loop spans 16 amino acids. The V gene's germline CDR1 is LGHNA and CDR2 YSLEER. CDR3 DNA sequence: TGCGCCAGCAGCCAAGATTTCGCGGGGGGGCCCGATGAGCAGTTCTTC. Translated: CASSQDFAGGPDEQFF.

The count of this clone is one. The chain employs TRBV10-1 and TRBJ2-3, with 9 bases identical to TRBD1. CDR3 length equals 17 residues. Germline loops: CDR1 WNHNN, CDR2 SYGVQD (reference sequence). Trimming at V came to 3 bases and at J to 2 bases, leaving 9 bases not matched to a gene. The CDR3 loop reads CASSEPSDRGFTDTQYF. The CDR3 region has the DNA TGCGCCAGCAGTGAACCTAGTGACAGGGGGTTCACAGATACGCAGTATTTT.

This chain joins TRBV9 and TRBJ1-5; D is undetermined. Germline V lookup: CDR1 SGDLS, CDR2 YYNGEE. This CDR3 contains 13 residues. Trimming left V 1 base short and J 4 bases short, with 6 bases between. CDR3 loop: CASSVSVNQPQHF. The CDR3 coding sequence is TGTGCCAGCAGCGTATCTGTTAATCAGCCCCAGCATTTT.

This clone was detected a few times. The V call is TRBV7-3, the J call TRBJ2-1; perhaps TRBD2 as D (5 bases). Looked up from germline, CDR1 is SGHTA and CDR2 is FQGTGA. The length of the CDR3 is 14 residues. Trimming took off 5 bases at V and 4 bases at J, with 12 bases between the two ends. Here the CDR3 reads CASSLSPGYNEQFF. The CDR3, as DNA: TGTGCCAGCAGCCTGTCGCCGGGATACAATGAGCAGTTCTTC.

Of note for this clone: The same CDR3 arises from other DNA sequences in this sample as well. This chain joins TRBV5-1 and TRBJ1-1; 7 nucleotides match TRBD1. V lost 2 bases, J lost 0 bases, and 4 bases stayed unmatched. The germline gives CDR1 SGHRS, CDR2 YFSETQ. The CDR3 has 15 residues. The CDR3 bases are TGCGCCAGCAGCTTCAGGGACAGTGTGAACACTGAAGCTTTCTTT. Its translation is CASSFRDSVNTEAFF.

The chain links TRBV20-1 to TRBJ2-7, with unresolved D. The germline CDR1 and CDR2 sequences are DFQATT and SNEGSKA (reference sequence). V lost 6 bases, J lost 2 bases, and 8 bases lay in between. The CDR3 is 11 residues long. CDR3: CSAARTYEQYF. The DNA for the CDR3 is TGCAGTGCCGCGCGAACCTACGAGCAGTACTTC.

The chain uses TRBV13 and TRBJ2-2; the match to TRBD2 covers 12 bases. The CDR3 loop spans 17 amino acids. In germline, CDR1 is PRHDT, CDR2 FYEKMQ (reference sequence). Losses at the gene ends were 6 bases for V and 4 bases for J; bases not matched to a gene: 9. This CDR3 reads CASSFSLAGGVTGELFF. As DNA, the CDR3 is TGTGCCAGCAGTTTTTCACTAGCGGGAGGCGTCACCGGGGAGCTGTTTTTT.

J is TRBJ2-1 and V is TRBV6-5; 10 bases align to TRBD1. Germline lookup yields CDR1 MNHEY and CDR2 SVGAGI. With V trimmed by 5 bases and J by 3 bases, 4 bases remained unmatched. This CDR3 spans 15 amino acids. DNA of the CDR3: TGTGCCAGCAGTACCCGGGACAGGGGCTACAATGAGCAGTTCTTC. Protein sequence: CASSTRDRGYNEQFF.

This rearrangement joins TRBV4-1 to TRBJ2-5; 7 bases map to TRBD2. The length of the CDR3 is 17 residues. V lost 6 bases, J lost 4 bases, and 17 bases stayed unmatched. The germline gives CDR1 MGHRA, CDR2 YSYEKL. This CDR3 is CASSLERESPWGETQYF. The CDR3 coding sequence is TGCGCCAGCAGTCTGGAGCGGGAAAGCCCATGGGGAGAGACCCAGTACTTC.

V usage is TRBV29-1 and J usage is TRBJ2-7, with 10 bases fitting TRBD1. The CDR3 is 16 residues long. Per germline, CDR1 SQVTM and CDR2 ANQGSEA. V trimming: 0 bases; J trimming: 3 bases; junction bases outside the gene matches: 8. The CDR3 sequence is CSVEDRGGTGDYEQYF. The CDR3 coding sequence is TGCAGCGTTGAAGACCGGGGGGGGACAGGGGACTACGAGCAGTACTTC.

The CDR3 DNA reads as TGTGCCAGCAGCGTTATCCACAATGAGCAGTTCTTC. Its translation: CASSVIHNEQFF. The V gene is TRBV9, the J gene TRBJ2-1, with D unresolved. The length of the CDR3 is 12 residues. Germline CDR1 SGDLS, CDR2 YYNGEE. Trimming removed 2 bases at V and 5 bases at J, with 5 bases between.

The chain links TRBV27 to TRBJ2-7; 11 bases agree with TRBD1. Losses at the gene ends were 8 bases for V and 6 bases for J; bases not matched to a gene: 9. Germline V gene lookup returns CDR1 MNHEY and CDR2 SMNVEV (reference sequence). The CDR3 has 14 residues. The CDR3 DNA reads TGTGCCAGCGGCATCGGGACAGGGGGTGCCGAGCAGTACTTC. Amino acids: CASGIGTGGAEQYF.